This T cell receptor beta chain was recorded in a study of control samples from healthy donors and cancer patients. The CDR3 extends over 15 amino acids. V was pared by 3 bases and J by 4 bases, with 7 bases of the junction left unmatched. The germline V gene has CDR1 GTSNPN and CDR2 SVGIG (reference sequence). Assay: immunoSEQ multiplex PCR; the TCRdb copy retains only in-frame clones and omits some. This sample yields 160,000 or so clones, of which roughly 93% are seen a single time; 2.4% belongs to the top ten. Material: blood. This TCR was sampled from a man aged 45-60 years in good health. This chain joins TRBV30 and TRBJ2-1, with 9 bases matching TRBD1. DNA of the CDR3: TGTGCCTGGAGGATTCCGGGACAGGGATACAATGAGCAGTTCTTC. Protein: CAWRIPGQGYNEQFF.